A selection of T cell receptor beta chains follows, all from one sample in a study of technical replicates of blood from several donors. The table came from immunoSEQ multiplex PCR; TCRdb's copy has only in-frame clones and leaves some out. The repertoire consists of approximately 59,000 clones, with approximately 83% occurring once and the leading ten covering about 4.8%. The sequencing sample was made of PBMCs. The receptors were sampled from a human donor in good health. Some clones in this sample may be carry-over from other donors' samples. Each CDR3 is given with its conserved first and last residue. A D gene is named only where the DNA matches it firmly. The listing skips clone size in some rows; elsewhere it reads once, few, many or a size class.

DNA: TGCGCCAGCAGCCAAGATTCGGTAAACTCTGGAAACACCATATATTTT
CDR3: CASSQDSVNSGNTIYF
D: .
size: .
J: TRBJ1-3
V: TRBV4-3

DNA: TGCGCCAGCAGCCCACGCCGTCGGACTAGCGGGAGTGATACGCAGTATTTT
CDR3: CASSPRRRTSGSDTQYF
D: TRBD2
size: .
J: TRBJ2-3
V: TRBV4-3

DNA: TGTGCCTGGATACTAGCGGGCAAACAAGAGACCCAGTACTTC
CDR3: CAWILAGKQETQYF
D: TRBD2
size: .
J: TRBJ2-5
V: TRBV30

DNA: TGTGCCAGCAGTTACGGGTGGGGGCTAAGTGAAAAACTGTTTTTT
CDR3: CASSYGWGLSEKLFF
D: .
size: .
J: TRBJ1-4
V: TRBV27

DNA: TGTGCCAGCAGCACCCGGACAGGGACCGACGAGCAGTACTTC
CDR3: CASSTRTGTDEQYF
D: TRBD1
size: .
J: TRBJ2-7
V: TRBV9

DNA: TGTGCCAGCAGCTTAGTCTGGACAGGGGGGGAGCAGTACTTC
CDR3: CASSLVWTGGEQYF
D: TRBD1
size: .
J: TRBJ2-7
V: TRBV7-8

DNA: TGTGCCAGCAGCTTGGCTGGACAGAGGAACACTGAAGCTTTCTTT
CDR3: CASSLAGQRNTEAFF
D: .
size: .
J: TRBJ1-1
V: TRBV5-4

DNA: TGCGCCAGCAGCCAGAGGGCGGGATCCACAGATACGCAGTATTTT
CDR3: CASSQRAGSTDTQYF
D: .
size: .
J: TRBJ2-3
V: TRBV5-1

DNA: TGCGCCAGCAGTGAGTCAAAGGGGTCGTGGGGCTATGGCTACACCTTC
CDR3: CASSESKGSWGYGYTF
D: .
size: .
J: TRBJ1-2
V: TRBV10-1

DNA: TGTGCCAGCAGTGAGGGTGGACGGAGGACAGATACGCAGTATTTT
CDR3: CASSEGGRRTDTQYF
D: .
size: .
J: TRBJ2-3
V: TRBV6-4

DNA: TGCAGCGTTGACGGGTACAGGGGCGGAAATACGCAGTATTTT
CDR3: CSVDGYRGGNTQYF
D: TRBD1
size: .
J: TRBJ2-3
V: TRBV29-1

DNA: TGTGCCAGCAGCCTTTTCGGACTAGTGGAGCAGTTCTTC
CDR3: CASSLFGLVEQFF
D: TRBD2
size: .
J: TRBJ2-1
V: TRBV6-6

DNA: TGCGCCAGCAGCCAAGATTTCCGACAGTTGTATGGAAACACCATATATTTT
CDR3: CASSQDFRQLYGNTIYF
D: .
size: .
J: TRBJ1-3
V: TRBV4-1

DNA: TGTGCCAGCAGCCACCGTAGTTTTAGTCGGTTCTTC
CDR3: CASSHRSFSRFF
D: .
size: once
J: TRBJ2-1
V: TRBV7-9

DNA: TGTGCCAGCAGTCTGGGACAGGGGGCAGGGGGCTACACCTTC
CDR3: CASSLGQGAGGYTF
D: TRBD1
size: .
J: TRBJ1-2
V: TRBV6-5

DNA: TGTGCCAGCAGCGCCCAGGGGACATCAAATAATGAAAAACTGTTTTTT
CDR3: CASSAQGTSNNEKLFF
D: .
size: .
J: TRBJ1-4
V: TRBV9

DNA: TGTGCCAGCAGTGAAGGCGGGGGGGGGAACACTGAAGCTTTCTTT
CDR3: CASSEGGGGNTEAFF
D: .
size: .
J: TRBJ1-1
V: TRBV2

DNA: TGTGCCAGCAGGCTACTAGGTTACAATGAGCAGTTCTTC
CDR3: CASRLLGYNEQFF
D: .
size: once
J: TRBJ2-1
V: TRBV2

DNA: TGCGCCAGCAGCCAAGAGAGGGCATATCCTAACTATGGCTACACCTTC
CDR3: CASSQERAYPNYGYTF
D: .
size: once
J: TRBJ1-2
V: TRBV4-1

DNA: TGCGCCAGCAGCCCGGACAGGGCTGGGGGATACGAGCAGTACTTC
CDR3: CASSPDRAGGYEQYF
D: TRBD1
size: many
J: TRBJ2-7
V: TRBV4-3

DNA: TGCGCCAGCAGCCGAGGGACTAGCGGGGGAGCAGCGAACACCGGGGAGCTGTTTTTT
CDR3: CASSRGTSGGAANTGELFF
D: TRBD2
size: .
J: TRBJ2-2
V: TRBV5-1

DNA: TGTGCCAGCAGCGCCTTACCGAGCTCTGGGGCCAACGTCCTGACTTTC
CDR3: CASSALPSSGANVLTF
D: .
size: .
J: TRBJ2-6
V: TRBV7-2

DNA: TGTGCCAGCAGCTTACGTCAGGGGACTGGGGCCAACGTCCTGACTTTC
CDR3: CASSLRQGTGANVLTF
D: .
size: .
J: TRBJ2-6
V: TRBV7-9

DNA: TGTGCCAGCAGTGTGGGACAGAACACTGAAGCTTTCTTT
CDR3: CASSVGQNTEAFF
D: .
size: .
J: TRBJ1-1
V: TRBV2

DNA: TGTGCCAGCTCCAGGACCGGGGAGCTGTTTTTT
CDR3: CASSRTGELFF
D: .
size: .
J: TRBJ2-2
V: TRBV7-3